The rows below give T cell receptor beta chains drawn from one sample of a study of T cells in localized non-small cell lung cancer. Some clones are missing from TCRdb's copy, which holds only in-frame ones; the method was immunoSEQ multiplex PCR. The sample lists about 22,000 clones; 75% to 90% were seen once. The sequencing here drew on PBMCs, taken before any cancer treatment. The receptors derive from a man aged 40 to 69 with stage II squamous cell lung carcinoma. CDR3s include the opening cysteine and the closing phenylalanine or tryptophan. The order of the fields is D gene, clone size, V gene, J gene, CDR3 DNA, CDR3 protein. A D gene is named only where the DNA matches it firmly. Clone size is given for some rows only: seen once, a few or many times, or a class if the clone is expanded.

NA	NA	TRBV4-1	TRBJ1-5	TGCGCCAGCAGTCTACTGACGAGTCAGCCCCAGCATTTT	CASSLLTSQPQHF
NA	NA	TRBV5-8	TRBJ2-1	TGTGCCAGCAGCTTGGCGGGGGCCAGCTCCTACGAGCAGTTCTTC	CASSLAGASSYEQFF
NA	few	TRBV9	TRBJ1-2	TGTGCCAGCAGCGTGGATCTACTTGCGGTGGAGAACTATGGCTACACCTTC	CASSVDLLAVENYGYTF
NA	NA	TRBV28	TRBJ1-5	TGTGCCAGCAGTCCCAATTATAGCAATCAGCCCCAGCATTTT	CASSPNYSNQPQHF
NA	NA	TRBV7-9	TRBJ1-1	TGTGCCAGCGGGGCCCTGAACACTGAAGCTTTCTTT	CASGALNTEAFF
NA	NA	TRBV5-8	TRBJ2-1	TGTGCCAGCAGGGGCAGGGATGAGCAGTTCTTC	CASRGRDEQFF
NA	NA	TRBV5-1	TRBJ1-3	TGCGCCAGCAGCCTAGGACAGTCCTCTGGAAACACCATATATTTT	CASSLGQSSGNTIYF
TRBD2	NA	TRBV5-1	TRBJ2-1	TGCGCCAGCAGCGTAGGGACTAGCGGGAGTTATGAGCAGTTCTTC	CASSVGTSGSYEQFF
NA	NA	TRBV18	TRBJ1-3	TGTGCCAGCTCACCTTCGACAGGAAACACCATATATTTT	CASSPSTGNTIYF
NA	NA	TRBV6-5	TRBJ2-7	TGTGCCAGCAGTTACTCGAGTGCCTACGAGCAGTACTTC	CASSYSSAYEQYF
NA	once	TRBV7-2	TRBJ1-1	TGTGCCAGCAGCTTACAGGGTGGCGTGAACACTGAAGCTTTCTTT	CASSLQGGVNTEAFF
TRBD1	NA	TRBV2	TRBJ1-6	TGTGCCAGCAGTGTATTTACAGGGGCTGACTCCTATAATTCACCCCTCCACTTT	CASSVFTGADSYNSPLHF
NA	NA	TRBV6-5	TRBJ1-2	TGTGCCAGCAGTTACAAACCGGGACACCTATATGGCTACACCTTC	CASSYKPGHLYGYTF
NA	NA	TRBV14	TRBJ2-7	TGTGCCAGCAGCCAAGTACCCTTTCAGCGGTCCTACGAGCAGTACTTC	CASSQVPFQRSYEQYF
NA	NA	TRBV5-1	TRBJ1-1	TGCGCCAGCAGCTCCTCGGGGGACCTCACTGAAGCTTTCTTT	CASSSSGDLTEAFF
NA	NA	TRBV6-5	TRBJ1-2	TGTGCCAGCAGTCCTGGACAACTTGCTAACTATGGCTACACCTTC	CASSPGQLANYGYTF
NA	NA	TRBV5-8	TRBJ2-4	TGTGCCAGCAGCCTGGGTTCAAAAAACATTCAGTACTTC	CASSLGSKNIQYF
NA	NA	TRBV4-2	TRBJ2-7	TGTGCCAGCAGCCAAGTCTCCAGACCTCTTAACTCCTACGAGCAGTACTTC	CASSQVSRPLNSYEQYF
NA	NA	TRBV2	TRBJ1-1	TGTGCCAGCTGTGGGATGGATTGGAACACTGAAGCTTTCTTT	CASCGMDWNTEAFF
NA	NA	TRBV27	TRBJ1-4	TGTGCCAGCAGTTTAACGGCGGTGACTAATGAAAAACTGTTTTTT	CASSLTAVTNEKLFF
TRBD1	large	TRBV27	TRBJ2-1	TGTGCCAGCAGTTTTACAGGGGCCGGCGAGCAGTTCTTC	CASSFTGAGEQFF
NA	NA	TRBV21-1	TRBJ1-5	TGTGCCAGCAGCAAAATACGGAGGGGTGGGCCCCAGCATTTT	CASSKIRRGGPQHF
NA	NA	TRBV5-1	TRBJ2-5	TGCGCCAGCAGCTTGGCCGGAAGGGAGACCCAGTACTTC	CASSLAGRETQYF
NA	NA	TRBV6-5	TRBJ1-4	TGTGCCAGCAGTTACTCAGGAACAGCAACTAATGAAAAACTGTTTTTT	CASSYSGTATNEKLFF
NA	NA	TRBV7-9	TRBJ1-1	TGTGCCAGCAGCCCTGTGGGACCCCGAACTGAAGCTTTCTTT	CASSPVGPRTEAFF
TRBD1	NA	TRBV18	TRBJ2-7	TGTGCCAGCTCCCAAGGACAGGACTACGAGCAGTACTTC	CASSQGQDYEQYF
TRBD2	NA	TRBV18	TRBJ2-3	TGTGCCAGCTCACCCTCTCCGGGACTAGCGGGGGGGTCGACAGATACGCAGTATTTT	CASSPSPGLAGGSTDTQYF
NA	few	TRBV2	TRBJ2-7	TGTGCCAGCAGTGGCTACTCCTACGAGCAGTACTTC	CASSGYSYEQYF
NA	NA	TRBV28	TRBJ2-7	TGTGCCAGCAGTTGGTTTTCTAGCGAGGGCTGGACCTACGAGCAGTACTTC	CASSWFSSEGWTYEQYF
TRBD1	NA	TRBV5-5	TRBJ2-2	TGTGCCAGCAGCTTAACATACCAAGGACAGGGTGGCGGCGGGGAGCTGTTTTTT	CASSLTYQGQGGGGELFF
NA	NA	TRBV19	TRBJ2-2	TGTGCCAGTAGAGATCTTAGGGGGGGCCCGGGCACCGGGGAGCTGTTTTTT	CASRDLRGGPGTGELFF
NA	few	TRBV28	TRBJ1-2	TGTGCCAGCAGTTTATATAGGACAGATTATGGCTACACCTTC	CASSLYRTDYGYTF
NA	NA	TRBV27	TRBJ1-5	TGTGCCAGCAGTTTCTCAGGCCGCGATCAGCCCCAGCATTTT	CASSFSGRDQPQHF
TRBD2	NA	TRBV30	TRBJ2-3	TGTGCCTGGAGTGTTATGCCTAGCGGACCAGATACGCAGTATTTT	CAWSVMPSGPDTQYF
TRBD2	NA	TRBV6-5	TRBJ2-7	TGTGCCAGCAGTTACTCGTGGGATCGGGGGGACGAGCAGTACTTC	CASSYSWDRGDEQYF
NA	NA	TRBV13	TRBJ2-6	TGTGCCAGCAGCTTAGGAGGTCCATCCTCTGGGGCCAACGTCCTGACTTTC	CASSLGGPSSGANVLTF
TRBD2	NA	TRBV9	TRBJ2-5	TGTGCCAGCAGCGCCGGACTAGCGGTCACAAAAGAGACCCGGTACTTC	CASSAGLAVTKETRYF
TRBD1	NA	TRBV27	TRBJ1-2	TGTGCCAGCAGCCCACAGGGGGCAGCATATGGCTACACCTTC	CASSPQGAAYGYTF
TRBD2	NA	TRBV18	TRBJ2-7	TGTGCCAGCTCACCATGGGCGGGAGGCGACGAGCAGTACTTC	CASSPWAGGDEQYF
NA	once	TRBV7-9	TRBJ2-5	TGTGCCAGCAGCTGGGCGGGGCCCCAGTACTTC	CASSWAGPQYF
NA	NA	TRBV4-1	TRBJ1-1	TGCGCCAGCAAGGGGGAACCCACTGAAGCTTTCTTT	CASKGEPTEAFF
NA	few	TRBV4-1	TRBJ2-3	TGCGCCAGCAGCCAGAGAGCCAACGCAGATACGCAGTATTTT	CASSQRANADTQYF
TRBD1	once	TRBV2	TRBJ1-2	TGTGCCAGCAGTGAAGACTCGACAGGGCCCTATGGCTACACCTTC	CASSEDSTGPYGYTF
NA	once	TRBV5-1	TRBJ2-2	TGCGCCAGCACACTTCATACTGGGGAGCTGTTTTTT	CASTLHTGELFF
TRBD1	NA	TRBV28	TRBJ1-6	TGTGCCAGCAGCCCCCGGGACAGGATTACTTCACCCCTCCACTTT	CASSPRDRITSPLHF
NA	NA	TRBV2	TRBJ2-6	TGTGCCAGCAGCAGCTCTGGGGCCAACGTCCTGACTTTC	CASSSSGANVLTF
TRBD1	NA	TRBV2	TRBJ2-6	TGTGCCAGCGCGGGACAGGGCTTGGCTGGGGCCAACGTCCTGACTTTC	CASAGQGLAGANVLTF
NA	NA	TRBV5-5	TRBJ1-4	TGTGCCAGCAACGCGCCGATGGGTGAAAAACTGTTTTTT	CASNAPMGEKLFF
TRBD2	NA	TRBV27	TRBJ2-2	TGTGCCAGCAGTTCCAGTGCTAGCGGGAGTCGCGTAACCGGGGAGCTGTTTTTT	CASSSSASGSRVTGELFF
NA	NA	TRBV15	TRBJ2-7	TGTGCCACCAGCAGAGATAGCGGCTTAGAGCAGTACTTC	CATSRDSGLEQYF
NA	once	TRBV9	TRBJ1-5	TGTGCCAGCAGCGTGGGGGCAGGTCAGCCCCAGCATTTT	CASSVGAGQPQHF
NA	NA	TRBV2	TRBJ2-1	TGTGCCAGCAGTGAAGCGCTTCTAAGAACTCCTCGCTACAATGAGCAGTTCTTC	CASSEALLRTPRYNEQFF
NA	NA	TRBV28	TRBJ1-3	TGTGCCAGCAGTCTTCACAGGGTAACTGGAAACACCATATATTTT	CASSLHRVTGNTIYF
TRBD2	once	TRBV7-3	TRBJ2-7	TGTGCCAGCAGCTTAGGAGCGGGGGGGCCCGAGCAGTACTTC	CASSLGAGGPEQYF
TRBD1	NA	TRBV7-9	TRBJ1-5	TGTGCCAGCAGCCCACCGGGACAGGCTCGAAGGCATTTT	CASSPPGQARRHF
NA	NA	TRBV21-1	TRBJ2-7	TGTGCCAGCAGCCAGACAAGGCAGGGTTGGATCTACGAGCAGTACTTC	CASSQTRQGWIYEQYF
NA	few	TRBV30	TRBJ1-1	TGTGCCTGGACCCTGAAGGTTGGCACTGAAGCTTTCTTT	CAWTLKVGTEAFF
NA	NA	TRBV28	TRBJ1-5	TGTGCCAGCAGTTTAGCCCTATGGCCCCAGCATTTT	CASSLALWPQHF
TRBD2	few	TRBV2	TRBJ2-7	TGTGCCACCACTAGCGGGGTAGGCGAGCAGTACTTC	CATTSGVGEQYF